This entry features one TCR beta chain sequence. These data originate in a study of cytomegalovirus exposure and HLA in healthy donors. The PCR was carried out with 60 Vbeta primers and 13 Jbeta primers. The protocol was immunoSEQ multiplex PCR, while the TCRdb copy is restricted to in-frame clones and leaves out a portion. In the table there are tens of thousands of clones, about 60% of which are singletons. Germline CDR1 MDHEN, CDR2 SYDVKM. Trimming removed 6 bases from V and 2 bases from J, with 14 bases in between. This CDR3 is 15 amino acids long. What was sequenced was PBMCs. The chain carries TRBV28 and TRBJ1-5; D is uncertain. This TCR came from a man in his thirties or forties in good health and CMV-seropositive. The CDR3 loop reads CASRPDRKRNQPQHF. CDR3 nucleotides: TGTGCCAGCAGGCCCGATAGAAAACGCAATCAGCCCCAGCATTTT.